A single sample is the source of the 23 T cell receptor beta chains below, sequenced in a study of T cells in localized non-small cell lung cancer. Repertoires were generated with immunoSEQ multiplex PCR, while TCRdb's copy carries only in-frame clones and drops some. The profile shows some 90,000 clones, roughly 86% of them singletons. Sequences were derived from peripheral blood, sampled before any cancer treatment. The receptors originated from a man aged 35-75 years with stage I squamous cell lung carcinoma.

The CDR3 region has the DNA TGTGCCAGCAGCCACGGGGGGCGTTCCTACAATGAGCAGTTCTTC. Encoded protein: CASSHGGRSYNEQFF. V gene TRBV14 combines with J gene TRBJ2-1; the D gene is possibly TRBD2 (7 bases). Trimming pared 3 bases from V and 1 base from J, leaving 10 bases between. CDR1 and CDR2 (germline): SGHDN, FVKESK. CDR3 length: 15 residues.

The chain uses TRBV19 and TRBJ2-7, with 8 nucleotides matching TRBD1. Germline CDR1 LNHDA, CDR2 SQIVND (reference sequence). The CDR3 consists of 19 residues. Germline trimming cut 1 base from V and 1 base from J; bases unmatched to any gene: 15. CDR3 amino acids: CASSIGPLATGGRSYEQYF. The CDR3 DNA is TGTGCCAGTAGTATAGGGCCCCTCGCTACAGGGGGGAGGTCCTACGAGCAGTACTTC.

V gene TRBV5-4 combines with J gene TRBJ1-3, with unresolved D. Per the germline V gene, CDR1 is SGHNT and CDR2 is YYREEE (reference sequence). The CDR3 consists of 14 residues. V gave up 0 bases and J gave up 4 bases, with 8 bases separating them. The CDR3 nucleotides are TGTGCCAGCAGCTTGGGACGGCAGGGAAACACCATATATTTT. It codes for CASSLGRQGNTIYF.

In this sample, this clone turned up a few times. The chain has TRBV4-2 and TRBJ1-4, with 7 bases fitting TRBD1. CDR1 and CDR2 (germline): LGHNA, YNFKEQ. This CDR3 is built from 14 residues. Losses at the gene ends were 5 bases for V and 3 bases for J; bases not matched to a gene: 3. The CDR3 nucleotides are TGTGCCAGCAGCGCACAGGGGCCTAATGAAAAACTGTTTTTT. Its translation: CASSAQGPNEKLFF.

The chain links TRBV9 to TRBJ1-4; 7 bases line up with TRBD1. Germline CDR1 SGDLS, CDR2 YYNGEE. The V and J ends lost 3 bases and 8 bases, in that order; junction bases with no gene match: 7. This CDR3 spans 14 amino acids. The CDR3 coding sequence is TGTGCCAGCAGCGAGAAGGACAGGAGGGAAAAACTGTTTTTT. Its protein is CASSEKDRREKLFF.

The chain joins TRBV4-3 to TRBJ2-5; D is uncertain. Germline V gives CDR1 LGHNA, CDR2 YSLEER. The V end was cut by 0 bases, the J end by 4 bases, with 18 bases between. The CDR3 totals 17 residues. CDR3 amino acids: CASSQDKGPHGGETQYF. The DNA of the CDR3 is TGCGCCAGCAGCCAAGATAAGGGCCCTCACGGTGGAGAGACCCAGTACTTC.

A single count supports this clone. The CDR3 DNA reads as TGTGCCAGCAGTATACAGGGTGGAAATAGAAAACTGTTTTTT. Translated: CASSIQGGNRKLFF. The rearrangement uses TRBV27 and TRBJ1-4, with a possible D match to TRBD1 (6 bases). The germline V gene encodes CDR1 MNHEY and CDR2 SMNVEV (reference sequence). The V end was cut by 5 bases, the J end by 10 bases, with 17 bases between. CDR3 length: 14 amino acids.

This chain connects TRBV7-8 to TRBJ1-1; D may be TRBD1 (5 bases). The germline gives CDR1 SGHVS, CDR2 FQNEAQ. The CDR3 spans 15 residues. Trimming removed 2 bases from V and 0 bases from J, with 10 bases in between. The chain's CDR3 is CASSLIDSMNTEAFF. The DNA of the CDR3 is TGTGCCAGCAGCTTAATCGACAGCATGAACACTGAAGCTTTCTTT.

V usage is TRBV28 and J usage is TRBJ1-1, with 7 nucleotides matching TRBD1. From germline, CDR1 is MDHEN and CDR2 SYDVKM. V lost 3 bases and J lost 0; bases outside the gene matches: 7. The CDR3 length is 16 residues. The CDR3 loop reads CASSLLPGQLNTEAFF. For the CDR3, the DNA is TGTGCCAGCAGTTTGTTACCGGGACAGTTGAACACTGAAGCTTTCTTT.

The rearrangement links TRBV5-1 to TRBJ1-5, with D unclear. Germline-derived CDR1 and CDR2 are SGHRS and YFSETQ. Trimming stripped 5 bases from V and 5 bases from J, with 11 bases between. The CDR3 has 13 residues. As DNA, the CDR3 is TGCGCCAGCAGGTACAGCGAGGATCAGCCCCAGCATTTT. Translated: CASRYSEDQPQHF.

The chain joins TRBV4-1 to TRBJ1-1; no firm D call. Germline V gene sequence: CDR1 MGHRA, CDR2 YSYEKL. The V end lost 0 bases, the J end lost 7 bases, and 21 bases lay between the germline ends. This CDR3 spans 17 amino acids. Written as DNA, the CDR3 is TGCGCCAGCAGCCAAGATCGGGCAAGCTCTAGTCCCTTTGAAGCTTTCTTT. Translation gives CASSQDRASSSPFEAFF.

On this clone itself: Mismatch with germline at one junction end may stem from a read error. The chain is built from TRBV5-1 and TRBJ1-6; 8 nucleotides match TRBD1. The germline V gene encodes CDR1 SGHRS and CDR2 YFSETQ. The CDR3 contains 15 residues. For the CDR3, the DNA is TGCGCCAGCAGCTTGGGTGGGACAGGTACTTCACCCCCCCACTTT. Amino acids: CASSLGGTGTSPPHF.

The J gene is TRBJ2-7, the V gene TRBV4-1; D might be TRBD1 (7 bases). Germline V gives CDR1 MGHRA, CDR2 YSYEKL. V was cut by 2 bases and J by 3 bases, with 14 bases left in between. The CDR3 spans 15 residues. The CDR3 here is CASSQTGARGYEQYF. CDR3 coding DNA: TGCGCCAGCAGCCAAACAGGGGCGCGGGGCTACGAGCAGTACTTC.

In its sample, this clone was seen once. The chain carries TRBV10-3 and TRBJ1-1; a possible D gene is TRBD1 (6 bases). V was trimmed by 5 bases and J by 4 bases, leaving 14 bases between them. Germline CDR1 and CDR2: ENHRY and SYGVKD. This CDR3 region has 14 residues. CDR3 coding DNA: TGTGCCATCAGTTCCTCGGAGGGGGTCACTGAAGCTTTCTTT. Translation gives CAISSSEGVTEAFF.

This clone turned up a few times. The rearrangement uses TRBV19 and TRBJ1-6, with D maybe TRBD1 (6 bases). Germline CDR1 LNHDA, CDR2 SQIVND (reference sequence). The CDR3 runs 13 residues. Trimming cost V 7 bases and J 6 bases, with 10 bases left between them. CDR3: CASTRGLNSPLHF. The CDR3 DNA is TGTGCCAGTACGCGGGGGCTTAATTCACCCCTCCACTTT.

This clone came up once. The chain couples TRBV19 to TRBJ2-2; 11 nucleotides line up with TRBD2. Germline CDR1 LNHDA, CDR2 SQIVND (reference sequence). V trimming: 4 bases; J trimming: 3 bases; junction bases outside the gene matches: 4. The CDR3 totals 16 residues. CDR3 protein: CASSRGTSGYTGELFF. CDR3 nucleotide sequence: TGTGCCAGTAGTAGAGGGACTAGCGGTTACACCGGGGAGCTGTTTTTT.

This chain uses TRBV9 with TRBJ1-2, with D uncertain. The CDR3 is 14 residues long. Trimming removed 0 bases at V and 5 bases at J, with 11 bases between. Per the germline V gene, CDR1 is SGDLS and CDR2 is YYNGEE. Here the CDR3 reads CASSVEGQTYGYTF. In DNA, the CDR3 is TGTGCCAGCAGCGTAGAAGGCCAGACTTATGGCTACACCTTC.

The chain employs TRBV15 and TRBJ2-1; 9 positions agree with TRBD2. With V trimmed by 4 bases and J by 9 bases, 7 bases remained unmatched. The CDR3 loop spans 14 amino acids. CDR1 is LNHNV and CDR2 is YYDKDF in the germline V gene (reference sequence). CDR3 DNA: TGTGCCACCAGCATATCTAGCGGGGAAGTTGAGCAGTTCTTC. The encoded protein is CATSISSGEVEQFF.

This clone was detected only a few times. This chain connects TRBV4-2 to TRBJ1-5; D may be TRBD1 (6 bases). Trimming stripped 1 base from V and 3 bases from J, with 13 bases between. Germline CDR1 reads LGHNA; CDR2 reads YNFKEQ. CDR3 length: 16 amino acids. The DNA of the CDR3 is TGTGCCAGCAGCCAAGTTCCAAGGGGACACAATCAGCCCCAGCATTTT. Protein: CASSQVPRGHNQPQHF.

The V gene is TRBV6-1, the J gene TRBJ2-1; the D is unclear. Germline values: CDR1 MNHNS, CDR2 SASEGT. CDR3 size: 14 residues. V lost 1 base, J lost 5 bases, and 9 bases lay in between. The CDR3 DNA is TGTGCCAGCAGTGAAGAAGCTTGGGACAATGAGCAGTTCTTC. Amino acid sequence: CASSEEAWDNEQFF.

The rearrangement uses TRBV4-1 and TRBJ2-7; perhaps D is TRBD1 or TRBD2 (5 bases each). The CDR3 loop spans 12 amino acids. V lost 1 base to trimming and J lost 5 bases, with 6 bases between them. Per the germline V gene, CDR1 is MGHRA and CDR2 is YSYEKL. Here the CDR3 DNA reads TGCGCCAGCAGCCAAGTGGGGGACGAGCAGTACTTC. Translating it yields CASSQVGDEQYF.

The rearrangement joins TRBV18 to TRBJ2-2; no definite D call. The germline V gene encodes CDR1 KGHSH and CDR2 LQKENI. The CDR3 is 16 residues long. The germline V and J ends were trimmed by 3 bases and 0 bases, with 11 bases remaining between them. The chain's CDR3 is CASSPSTLTNTGELFF. CDR3 in DNA: TGTGCCAGCTCACCCTCCACACTCACGAACACCGGGGAGCTGTTTTTT.

The chain links TRBV5-4 to TRBJ2-6, with D perhaps TRBD1 (5 bases). V lost 3 bases, J lost 2 bases, and 9 bases lay in between. This CDR3 contains 15 residues. Germline CDR1 is SGHNT and CDR2 is YYREEE (reference sequence). The CDR3 DNA reads TGTGCCAGCAGCTGGCCAGGGACTGGGGCCAACGTCCTGACTTTC. It codes for CASSWPGTGANVLTF.